The TCR beta chain under discussion was sequenced for a study of response to subunit inactivated influenza vaccine. TCRdb itself ran the RT-PCR reads through MiXCR, one entry per CDR3 protein. The table shows under 950,000 distinct CDR3 sequences, with 21% occurring only once. Germline lookup yields CDR1 DFQATT and CDR2 SNEGSKA (reference sequence). The CDR3 is 15 amino acids. Trimming removed 1 base from V and 6 bases from J; junction bases left unmatched: 6. This clonotype was seen a handful of times. Its antigen is still unknown. General observations from the study: Few additional T cells are recruited per seasonal influenza vaccination, authors suggested.

Here the sequenced sample was PBMCs from blood, taken around 5 days after vaccination. This rearrangement joins TRBV20-1 to TRBJ1-4, with TRBD1 matching over 9 bases. This receptor was taken from a man aged 50 or older who received an inactivated influenza vaccine. CDR3 region: CSARGDRVFHEKLFF. The CDR3 DNA is TGCAGTGCTAGAGGGGACAGGGTATTCCATGAAAAACTGTTTTTT.